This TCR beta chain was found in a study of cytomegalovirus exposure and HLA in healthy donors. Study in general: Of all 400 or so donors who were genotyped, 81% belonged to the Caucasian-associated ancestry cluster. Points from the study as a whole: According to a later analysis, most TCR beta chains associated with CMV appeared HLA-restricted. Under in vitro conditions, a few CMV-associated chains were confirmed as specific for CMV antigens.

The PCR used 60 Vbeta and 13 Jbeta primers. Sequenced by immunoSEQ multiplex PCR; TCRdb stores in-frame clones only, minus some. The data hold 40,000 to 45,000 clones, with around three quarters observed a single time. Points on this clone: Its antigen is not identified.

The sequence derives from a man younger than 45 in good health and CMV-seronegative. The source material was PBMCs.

This CDR3 reads CASSLVGLAGGKGNIQYF. CDR3 in DNA: TGTGCCAGCAGCTTAGTGGGACTAGCGGGAGGGAAAGGAAACATTCAGTACTTC. This chain connects TRBV11-2 to TRBJ2-4; 16 bases line up with TRBD2. The CDR3 length is 18 residues. The junction had 6 bases not matched to a gene; V was cut back by 1 base and J by 6 bases. The germline CDR1 and CDR2 sequences are SGHAT and FQNNGV.